The entry that follows covers one TCR beta chain sequence. The source of the sample is a study of blood T cell repertoires in COVID-19. The overall study: Sources were T cells, B-cell-depleted T cells, or PBMCs; the material itself was cDNA or gDNA.

Assay: immunoSEQ multiplex PCR; the TCRdb copy retains only in-frame clones and omits some. Seen here are roughly 62,000 clones, 70% to 90% observed once, and the top ten hold about 0.93%. Trimming cost V 5 bases and J 7 bases, with 11 bases left between them. CDR3 length: 11 amino acids. The germline V gene has CDR1 DFQATT and CDR2 SNEGSKA (reference sequence). This sequence was found in a man between 65 and 85 years old with acute or convalescent COVID-19. The chain is built from TRBV20-1 and TRBJ1-1; TRBD1 might be the D (6 bases). Sequencing input: peripheral blood. CDR3 region: CSAGGEGEAFF. The CDR3 DNA follows: TGCAGTGCTGGGGGCGAGGGTGAAGCTTTCTTT.